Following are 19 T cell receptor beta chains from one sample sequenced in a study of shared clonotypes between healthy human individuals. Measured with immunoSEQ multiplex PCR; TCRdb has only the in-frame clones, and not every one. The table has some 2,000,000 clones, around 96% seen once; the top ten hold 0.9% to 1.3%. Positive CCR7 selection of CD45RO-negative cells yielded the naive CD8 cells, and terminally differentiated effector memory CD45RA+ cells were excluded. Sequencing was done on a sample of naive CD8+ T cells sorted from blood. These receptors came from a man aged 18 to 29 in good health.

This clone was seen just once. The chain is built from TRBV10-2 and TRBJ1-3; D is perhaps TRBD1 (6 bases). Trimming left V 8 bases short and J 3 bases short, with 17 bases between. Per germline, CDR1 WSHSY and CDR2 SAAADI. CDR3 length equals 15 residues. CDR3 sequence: CASCERGSDGNTIYF. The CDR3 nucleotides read TGCGCCAGCTGCGAGAGGGGGTCGGATGGAAACACCATATATTTT.

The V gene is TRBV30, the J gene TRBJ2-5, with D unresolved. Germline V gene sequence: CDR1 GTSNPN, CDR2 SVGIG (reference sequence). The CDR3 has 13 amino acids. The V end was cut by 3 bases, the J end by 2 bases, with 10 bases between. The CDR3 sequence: CAWSTNIQETQYF. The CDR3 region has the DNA TGTGCCTGGAGCACAAATATTCAAGAGACCCAGTACTTC.

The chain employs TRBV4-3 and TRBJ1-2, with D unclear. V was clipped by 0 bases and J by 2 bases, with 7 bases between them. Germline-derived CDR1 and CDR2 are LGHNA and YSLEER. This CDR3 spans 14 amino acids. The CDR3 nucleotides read TGCGCCAGCAGCCAAGAATCGGGAAACTATGGCTACACCTTC. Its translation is CASSQESGNYGYTF.

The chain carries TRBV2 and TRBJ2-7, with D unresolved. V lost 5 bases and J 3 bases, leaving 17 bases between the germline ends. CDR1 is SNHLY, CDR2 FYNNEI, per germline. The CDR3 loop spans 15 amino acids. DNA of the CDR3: TGTGCCAGCAGTTTAGTTGGATCTTCCGGCTACGAGCAGTACTTC. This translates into CASSLVGSSGYEQYF.

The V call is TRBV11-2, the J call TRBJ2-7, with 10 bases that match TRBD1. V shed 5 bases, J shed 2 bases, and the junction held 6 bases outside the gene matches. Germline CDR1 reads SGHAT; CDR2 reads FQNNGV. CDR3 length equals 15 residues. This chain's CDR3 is CASSPGQGVTYEQYF. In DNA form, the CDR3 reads TGTGCCAGCAGCCCCGGACAGGGGGTAACCTACGAGCAGTACTTC.

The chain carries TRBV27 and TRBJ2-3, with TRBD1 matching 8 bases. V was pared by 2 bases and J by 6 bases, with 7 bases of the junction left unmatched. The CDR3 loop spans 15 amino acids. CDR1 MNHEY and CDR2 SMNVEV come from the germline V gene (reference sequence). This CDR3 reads CASSLVTGGTDTQYF. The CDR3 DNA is TGTGCCAGCAGTTTAGTAACAGGGGGGACGGATACGCAGTATTTT.

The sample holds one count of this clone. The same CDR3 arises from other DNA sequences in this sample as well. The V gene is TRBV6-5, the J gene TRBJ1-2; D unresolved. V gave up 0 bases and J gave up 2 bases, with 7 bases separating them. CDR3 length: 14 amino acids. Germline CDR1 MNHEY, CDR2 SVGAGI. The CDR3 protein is CASSYSEGNYGYTF. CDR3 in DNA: TGTGCCAGCAGTTACTCAGAGGGCAACTATGGCTACACCTTC.

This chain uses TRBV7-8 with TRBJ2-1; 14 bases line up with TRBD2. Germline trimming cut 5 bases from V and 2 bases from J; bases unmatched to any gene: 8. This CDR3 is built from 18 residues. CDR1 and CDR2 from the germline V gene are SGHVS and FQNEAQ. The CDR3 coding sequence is TGTGCCAGCAGCCGGGGACTAGCGGGAGCGCTAACCTACAATGAGCAGTTCTTC. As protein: CASSRGLAGALTYNEQFF. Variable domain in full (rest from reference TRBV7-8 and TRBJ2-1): GAGVSQSPRYKVAKRGQDVALRCDPISGHVSLFWYQQALGQGPEFLTYFQNEAQLDKSGLPSDRFFAERPEGSVSTLKIQRTQQEDSAVYLCASSRGLAGALTYNEQFFGPGTRLTVL.

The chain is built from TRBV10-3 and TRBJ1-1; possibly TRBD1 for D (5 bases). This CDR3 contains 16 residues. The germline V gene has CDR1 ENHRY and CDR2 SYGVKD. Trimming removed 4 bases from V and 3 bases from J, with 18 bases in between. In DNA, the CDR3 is TGTGCCATCAGTGGCGCCCCTTTGGGGGAGGACACTGAAGCTTTCTTT. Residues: CAISGAPLGEDTEAFF.

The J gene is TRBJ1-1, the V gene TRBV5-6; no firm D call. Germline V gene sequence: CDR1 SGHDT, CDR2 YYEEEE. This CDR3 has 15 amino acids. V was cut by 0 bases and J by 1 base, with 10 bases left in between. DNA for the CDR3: TGTGCCAGCAGCTTGGCTGGGTTTGGGAACACTGAAGCTTTCTTT. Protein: CASSLAGFGNTEAFF.

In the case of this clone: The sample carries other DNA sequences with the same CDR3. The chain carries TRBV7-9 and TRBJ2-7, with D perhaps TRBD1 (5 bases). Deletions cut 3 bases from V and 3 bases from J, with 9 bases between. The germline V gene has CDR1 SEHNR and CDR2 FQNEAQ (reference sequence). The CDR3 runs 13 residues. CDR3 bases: TGTGCCAGCAGCTTCAGGGCAGGCTACGAGCAGTACTTC. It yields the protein CASSFRAGYEQYF.

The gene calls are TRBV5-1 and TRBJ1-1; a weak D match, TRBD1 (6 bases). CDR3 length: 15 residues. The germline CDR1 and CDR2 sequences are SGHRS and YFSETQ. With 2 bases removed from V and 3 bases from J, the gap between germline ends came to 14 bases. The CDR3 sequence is CASSLKQGLDTEAFF. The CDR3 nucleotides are TGCGCCAGCAGCTTAAAACAGGGTCTGGACACTGAAGCTTTCTTT.

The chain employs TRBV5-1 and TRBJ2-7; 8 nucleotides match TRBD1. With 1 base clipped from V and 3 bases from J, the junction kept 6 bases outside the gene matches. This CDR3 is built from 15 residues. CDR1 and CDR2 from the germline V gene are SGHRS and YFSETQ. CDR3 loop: CASSLSWTGSYEQYF. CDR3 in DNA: TGCGCCAGCAGCTTGTCTTGGACAGGGAGCTACGAGCAGTACTTC.

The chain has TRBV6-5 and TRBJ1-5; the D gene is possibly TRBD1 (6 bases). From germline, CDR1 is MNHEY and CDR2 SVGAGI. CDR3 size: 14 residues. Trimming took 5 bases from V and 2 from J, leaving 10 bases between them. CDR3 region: CASSQAGGNQPQHF. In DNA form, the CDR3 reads TGTGCCAGCAGTCAGGCAGGGGGCAATCAGCCCCAGCATTTT.

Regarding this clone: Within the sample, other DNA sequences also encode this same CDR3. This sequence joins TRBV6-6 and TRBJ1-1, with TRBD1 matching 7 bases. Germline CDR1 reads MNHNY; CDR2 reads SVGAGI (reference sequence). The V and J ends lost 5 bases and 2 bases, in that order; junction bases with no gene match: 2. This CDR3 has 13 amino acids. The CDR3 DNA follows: TGTGCCAGCAGTGGGACAGCCAACACTGAAGCTTTCTTT. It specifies CASSGTANTEAFF.

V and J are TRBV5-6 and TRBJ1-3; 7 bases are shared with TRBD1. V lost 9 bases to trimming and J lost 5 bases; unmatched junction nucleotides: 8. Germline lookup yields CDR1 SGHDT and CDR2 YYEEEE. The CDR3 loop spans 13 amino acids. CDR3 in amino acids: CATGTDRRNTIYF. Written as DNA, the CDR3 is TGTGCCACCGGGACAGATCGTCGAAACACCATATATTTT.

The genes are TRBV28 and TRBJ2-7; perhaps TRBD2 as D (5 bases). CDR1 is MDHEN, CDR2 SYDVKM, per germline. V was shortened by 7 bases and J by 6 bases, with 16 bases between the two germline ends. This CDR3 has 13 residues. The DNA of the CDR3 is TGTGCCAGCACTTCGGTCGGGGTACCCGAGCAGTACTTC. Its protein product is CASTSVGVPEQYF.

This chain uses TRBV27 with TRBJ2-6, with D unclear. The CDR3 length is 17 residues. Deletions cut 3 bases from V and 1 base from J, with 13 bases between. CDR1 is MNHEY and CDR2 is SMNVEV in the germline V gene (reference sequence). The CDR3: CASSFGIRVSGANVLTF. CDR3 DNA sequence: TGTGCCAGCAGTTTCGGTATTAGGGTTTCTGGGGCCAACGTCCTGACTTTC.

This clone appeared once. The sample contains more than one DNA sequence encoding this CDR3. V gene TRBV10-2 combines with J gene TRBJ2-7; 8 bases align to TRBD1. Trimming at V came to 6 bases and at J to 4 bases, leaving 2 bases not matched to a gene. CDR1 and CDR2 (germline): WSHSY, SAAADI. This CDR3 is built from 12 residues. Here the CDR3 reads CASRTGVYEQYF. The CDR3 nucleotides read TGCGCCAGCAGGACAGGGGTATACGAGCAGTACTTC.